Listed below are T cell receptor beta chains from one sample, sequenced in a study of identical twins. Each CDR3 protein is one row after TCRdb ran MiXCR on the 5' RACE reads. This table holds roughly 700,000 distinct CDR3 sequences, about 9.4% found once. These data were also reused for a study on yellow fever vaccine responses in identical twins.

The sequencing sample was made of PBMCs. The receptors here all came from a woman in her late teens or twenties in good health. Each CDR3 is given with its conserved first and last residue. A D gene is named only where the DNA matches it firmly. Clone size is stated in some rows and not others, as once, few, many or a class when expanded.

NA | TRBJ2-3 | TRBD2 | TRBV29-1 | CSPEGGTSGRDTDTQYF | TGCAGCCCTGAGGGGGGGACTAGCGGGAGGGATACAGATACGCAGTATTTT
NA | TRBJ2-1 | TRBD1 | TRBV20-1 | CSARVTGVLYNEQFF | TGCAGTGCTAGAGTCACAGGGGTCCTCTACAATGAGCAGTTCTTC
NA | TRBJ2-3 | TRBD1 | TRBV6-5 | CASSYSFQRTGRSTDTQYF | TGTGCCAGCAGTTACTCTTTCCAGAGGACAGGCCGAAGCACAGATACGCAGTATTTT
few | TRBJ2-2 | TRBD2 | TRBV7-8 | CASRKAGPNTGELFF | TGTGCCAGCAGGAAAGCGGGACCGAACACCGGGGAGCTGTTTTTT
many | TRBJ2-2 | TRBD1 | TRBV29-1 | CSALRDRANTGELFF | TGCAGCGCGCTAAGGGACAGGGCGAACACCGGGGAGCTGTTTTTT
many | TRBJ1-1 | NA | TRBV7-3 | CATRSQPNTEAFF | TGTGCCACTAGGAGCCAGCCGAACACTGAAGCTTTCTTT
many | TRBJ2-7 | NA | TRBV5-1 | CASSGGPPEYF | TGCGCCAGCAGCGGGGGGCCACCTGAGTACTTC
NA | TRBJ2-7 | NA | TRBV5-1 | CASSLGLSLEQYF | TGCGCCAGCAGCTTGGGGTTGTCCCTCGAGCAGTACTTC
many | TRBJ2-2 | NA | TRBV5-1 | CASSLEGRNTGELFF | TGCGCCAGCAGCTTGGAAGGCAGGAACACCGGGGAGCTGTTTTTT
few | TRBJ2-7 | NA | TRBV7-2 | CASSSATTRYEQYF | TGTGCCAGCAGCTCAGCGACGACGCGCTACGAGCAGTACTTC
NA | TRBJ2-2 | NA | TRBV12-5 | CASGLGTVGGELFF | TGTGCTAGTGGTTTGGGGACAGTTGGCGGGGAGCTGTTTTTT
NA | TRBJ2-7 | TRBD2 | TRBV20-1 | CSARDRRGTSLSEQYF | TGCAGTGCTAGAGATCGGCGAGGGACTAGCCTCAGCGAGCAGTACTTC
NA | TRBJ2-3 | NA | TRBV20-1 | CSAPGTNTDTQYF | TGCAGTGCTCCCGGGACAAACACAGATACGCAGTATTTT
many | TRBJ2-5 | NA | TRBV7-2 | CASSLQTSLQETQYF | TGTGCCAGCAGCTTACAGACTAGTCTACAAGAGACCCAGTACTTC
many | TRBJ2-1 | NA | TRBV14 | CASSLGQVHNEQFF | TGTGCCAGCAGCCTGGGACAAGTACACAATGAGCAGTTCTTC
NA | TRBJ2-5 | NA | TRBV5-6 | CASSLARGQETQYF | TGTGCCAGCAGCCTGGCTCGGGGCCAAGAGACCCAGTACTTC
few | TRBJ2-7 | NA | TRBV2 | CASRRQTSSYEQYF | TGTGCCAGCAGGCGACAAACCAGCTCCTACGAGCAGTACTTC
many | TRBJ2-3 | TRBD2 | TRBV12-3/TRBV12-4 | CASTGGLAGPDTQYF | TGTGCCAGCACTGGGGGGCTAGCGGGGCCAGATACGCAGTATTTT
NA | TRBJ2-1 | NA | TRBV27 | CASTYGQGGKINEQFF | TGTGCCAGCACATATGGACAGGGAGGGAAAATAAATGAGCAGTTCTTC
NA | TRBJ2-7 | NA | TRBV10-3 | CAISGERVTYEQYF | TGTGCCATCAGTGGTGAGCGGGTAACCTACGAGCAGTACTTC
NA | TRBJ2-2 | NA | TRBV11-2 | CASSFFGGNTGELFF | TGTGCCAGCAGCTTTTTCGGGGGGAACACCGGGGAGCTGTTTTTT
NA | TRBJ1-1 | TRBD1 | TRBV20-1 | CSAQGQGTEAFF | TGCAGTGCCCAAGGACAGGGAACTGAAGCTTTCTTT
NA | TRBJ2-1 | TRBD2 | TRBV3-1 | CASSHSDRGRSNNEQFF | TGTGCCAGCAGCCACTCAGACCGCGGGAGGTCCAACAATGAGCAGTTCTTC
NA | TRBJ2-7 | TRBD1 | TRBV30 | CAWSVRTGADEQYF | TGTGCCTGGAGTGTAAGAACAGGGGCCGACGAGCAGTACTTC
few | TRBJ1-6 | NA | TRBV6-2/TRBV6-3 | CASIEDYNSPLHF | TGTGCCAGCATTGAGGACTATAATTCACCCCTCCACTTT
few | TRBJ1-1 | TRBD1 | TRBV6-1 | CASSQDRERMNTEAFF | TGTGCCAGCAGTCAAGACAGGGAAAGGATGAACACTGAAGCTTTCTTT
NA | TRBJ2-1 | NA | TRBV14 | CATSTRVNEQFF | TGTGCCACCTCGACTAGAGTCAATGAGCAGTTCTTC
few | TRBJ2-7 | TRBD2 | TRBV3-1 | CASSQPIGGGESEQYF | TGTGCCAGCAGCCAACCCATTGGCGGGGGGGAAAGCGAGCAGTACTTC
NA | TRBJ2-1 | NA | TRBV7-2 | CASSRQPISYNEQFF | TGTGCCAGCAGCCGCCAGCCTATCTCCTACAATGAGCAGTTCTTC
NA | TRBJ1-4 | NA | TRBV3-1 | CASSQDYGYEKLFF | TGTGCCAGCAGCCAAGATTACGGATATGAAAAACTGTTTTTT
many | TRBJ2-1 | NA | TRBV24-1 | CATSYNNEQFF | TGTGCCACCAGTTACAACAATGAGCAGTTCTTC
NA | TRBJ1-6 | NA | TRBV5-1 | CASSLWFSSYNSPLHF | TGCGCCAGCAGCTTGTGGTTTAGCTCCTATAATTCACCCCTCCACTTT
many | TRBJ1-5 | TRBD1 | TRBV12-3/TRBV12-4 | CASKQGAGKQPQHF | TGTGCCAGCAAACAGGGGGCCGGCAAGCAGCCCCAGCATTTT
many | TRBJ1-1 | NA | TRBV12-3/TRBV12-4 | CASSSWGSMNTEAFF | TGTGCCAGCAGTTCCTGGGGATCCATGAACACTGAAGCTTTCTTT
NA | TRBJ2-1 | NA | TRBV24-1 | CATSDYFGDHSSYNEQFF | TGTGCCACCAGTGATTACTTTGGGGACCATAGCTCCTACAATGAGCAGTTCTTC
NA | TRBJ2-3 | TRBD1 | TRBV11-2 | CASSPRQGAGVGTDTQYF | TGTGCCAGCAGCCCCCGGCAGGGGGCTGGAGTGGGCACAGATACGCAGTATTTT
NA | TRBJ2-1 | NA | TRBV7-9 | CASSQGSNNEQFF | TGTGCCAGCAGCCAAGGGAGTAACAATGAGCAGTTCTTC
few | TRBJ2-1 | NA | TRBV9 | CASSLMLGNEQFF | TGTGCCAGCAGCCTTATGTTGGGCAATGAGCAGTTCTTC
NA | TRBJ2-7 | TRBD2 | TRBV28 | CASSSSGTSGNYEQYF | TGTGCCAGCAGTTCCTCCGGGACTAGCGGGAACTACGAGCAGTACTTC
many | TRBJ2-5 | TRBD1 | TRBV29-1 | CSVPGQGFGQTQYF | TGCAGCGTTCCGGGACAGGGGTTCGGACAGACCCAGTACTTC
many | TRBJ2-1 | NA | TRBV6-1 | CASRLTSGSYNEQFF | TGTGCCAGCAGGCTTACCAGCGGCTCCTACAATGAGCAGTTCTTC
few | TRBJ2-1 | TRBD2 | TRBV3-1 | CASSQDDLSGGLSSYNEQFF | TGTGCCAGCAGCCAAGACGACCTTAGCGGGGGCCTGAGCTCCTACAATGAGCAGTTCTTC